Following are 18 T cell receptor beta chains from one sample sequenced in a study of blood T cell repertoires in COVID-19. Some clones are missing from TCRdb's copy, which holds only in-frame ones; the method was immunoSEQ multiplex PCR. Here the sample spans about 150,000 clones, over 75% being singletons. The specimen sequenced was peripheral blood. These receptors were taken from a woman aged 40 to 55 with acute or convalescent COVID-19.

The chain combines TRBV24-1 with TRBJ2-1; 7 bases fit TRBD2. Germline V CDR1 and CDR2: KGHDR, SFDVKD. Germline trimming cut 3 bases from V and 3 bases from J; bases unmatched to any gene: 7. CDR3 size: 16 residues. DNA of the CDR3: TGTGCCACCAGTGATCCTAGCGGAAATAACTACAATGAGCAGTTCTTC. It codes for CATSDPSGNNYNEQFF.

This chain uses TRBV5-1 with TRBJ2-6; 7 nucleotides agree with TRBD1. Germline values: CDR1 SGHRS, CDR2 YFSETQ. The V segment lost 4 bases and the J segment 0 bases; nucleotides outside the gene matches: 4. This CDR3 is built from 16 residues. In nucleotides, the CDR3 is TGCGCCAGCAGCCTATGGGACAGCTCTGGGGCCAACGTCCTGACTTTC. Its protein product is CASSLWDSSGANVLTF.

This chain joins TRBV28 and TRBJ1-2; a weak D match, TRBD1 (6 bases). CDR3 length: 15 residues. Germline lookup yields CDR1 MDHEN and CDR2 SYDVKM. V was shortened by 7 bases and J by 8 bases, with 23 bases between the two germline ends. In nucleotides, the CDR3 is TGTGCCAGCAACGTTTCCCCGCTACAGGGAAGCGGCTACACCTTC. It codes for CASNVSPLQGSGYTF.

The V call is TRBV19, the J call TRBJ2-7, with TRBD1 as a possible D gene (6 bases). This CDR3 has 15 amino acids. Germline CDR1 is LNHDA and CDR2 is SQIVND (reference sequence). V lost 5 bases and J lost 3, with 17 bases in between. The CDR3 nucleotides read TGTGCCAGTAGTTCTCAGACAGGATCTCTCTACGAGCAGTACTTC. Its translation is CASSSQTGSLYEQYF.

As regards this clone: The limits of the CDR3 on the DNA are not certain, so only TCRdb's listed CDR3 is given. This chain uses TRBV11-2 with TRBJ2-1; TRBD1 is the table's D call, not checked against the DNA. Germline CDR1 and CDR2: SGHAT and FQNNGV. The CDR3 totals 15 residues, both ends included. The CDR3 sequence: CASSFGQGLGNEQFF.

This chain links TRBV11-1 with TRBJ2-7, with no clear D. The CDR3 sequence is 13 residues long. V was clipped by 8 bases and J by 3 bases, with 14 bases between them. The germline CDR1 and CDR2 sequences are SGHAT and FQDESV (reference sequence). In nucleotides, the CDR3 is TGTGCCAGCCGACAAGTCTCTGGCTACGAGCAGTACTTC. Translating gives CASRQVSGYEQYF.

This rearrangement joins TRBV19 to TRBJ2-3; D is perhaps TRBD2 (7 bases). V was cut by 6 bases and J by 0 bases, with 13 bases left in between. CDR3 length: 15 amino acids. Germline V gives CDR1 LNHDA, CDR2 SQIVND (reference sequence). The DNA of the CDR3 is TGTGCCAGTAGAAGGGGGGGGCTTAGCACAGATACGCAGTATTTT. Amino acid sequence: CASRRGGLSTDTQYF.

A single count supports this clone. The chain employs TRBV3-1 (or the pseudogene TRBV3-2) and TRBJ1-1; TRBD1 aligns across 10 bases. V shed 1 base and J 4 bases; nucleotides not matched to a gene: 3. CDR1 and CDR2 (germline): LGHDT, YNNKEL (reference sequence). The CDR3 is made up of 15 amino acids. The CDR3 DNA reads TGTGCCAGCAGCCAAGCCGGACAGGGGGGCACTGAAGCTTTCTTT. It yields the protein CASSQAGQGGTEAFF.

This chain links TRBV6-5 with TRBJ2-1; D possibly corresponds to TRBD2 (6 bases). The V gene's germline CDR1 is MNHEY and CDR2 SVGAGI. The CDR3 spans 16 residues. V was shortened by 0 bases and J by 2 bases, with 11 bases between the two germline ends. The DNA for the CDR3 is TGTGCCAGCAGTTACTCCAGAGGCGGGGCCTACAATGAGCAGTTCTTC. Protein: CASSYSRGGAYNEQFF.

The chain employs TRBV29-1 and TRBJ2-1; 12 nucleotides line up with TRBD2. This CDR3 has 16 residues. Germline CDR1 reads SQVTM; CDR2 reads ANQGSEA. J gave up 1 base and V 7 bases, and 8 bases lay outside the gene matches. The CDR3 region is CSGHVTSGRSYNEQFF. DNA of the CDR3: TGCAGCGGGCACGTCACTAGCGGGAGGTCCTACAATGAGCAGTTCTTC.

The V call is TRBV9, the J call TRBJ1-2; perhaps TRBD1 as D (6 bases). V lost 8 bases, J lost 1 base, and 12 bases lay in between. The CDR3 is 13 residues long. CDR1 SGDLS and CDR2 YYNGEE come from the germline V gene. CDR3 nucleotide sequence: TGTGCCAGTTTGGACAGACTTAACTATGGCTACACCTTC. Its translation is CASLDRLNYGYTF.

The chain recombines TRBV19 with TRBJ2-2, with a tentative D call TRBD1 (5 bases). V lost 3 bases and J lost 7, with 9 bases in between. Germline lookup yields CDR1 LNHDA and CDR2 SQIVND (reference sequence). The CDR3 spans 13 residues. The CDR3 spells CASSMGLVGELFF. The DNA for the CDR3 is TGTGCCAGTAGTATGGGGCTTGTCGGGGAGCTGTTTTTT.

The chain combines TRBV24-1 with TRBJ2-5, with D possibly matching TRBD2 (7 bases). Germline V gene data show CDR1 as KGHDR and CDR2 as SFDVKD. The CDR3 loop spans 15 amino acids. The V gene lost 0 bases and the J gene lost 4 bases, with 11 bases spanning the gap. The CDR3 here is CATSDLYGGPETQYF. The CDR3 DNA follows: TGTGCCACCAGTGATTTGTACGGGGGGCCAGAGACCCAGTACTTC.

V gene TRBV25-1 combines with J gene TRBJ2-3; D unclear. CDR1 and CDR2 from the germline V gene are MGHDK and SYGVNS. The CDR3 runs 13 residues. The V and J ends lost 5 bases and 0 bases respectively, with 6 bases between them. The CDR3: CASSLVSTDTQYF. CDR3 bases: TGTGCCAGCAGTCTAGTTAGCACAGATACGCAGTATTTT.

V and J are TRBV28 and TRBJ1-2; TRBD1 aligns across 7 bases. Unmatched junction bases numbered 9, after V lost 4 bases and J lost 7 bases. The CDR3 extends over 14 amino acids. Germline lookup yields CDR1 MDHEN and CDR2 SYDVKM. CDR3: CASSSPTGTGGYTF. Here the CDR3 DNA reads TGTGCCAGCAGTTCCCCGACAGGGACCGGTGGCTACACCTTC.

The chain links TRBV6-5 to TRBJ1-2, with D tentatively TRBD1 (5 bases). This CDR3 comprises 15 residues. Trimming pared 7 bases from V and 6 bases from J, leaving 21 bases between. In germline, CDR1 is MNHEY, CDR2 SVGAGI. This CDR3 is CASILSRRQGHGYTF. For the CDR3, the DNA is TGTGCCAGCATCCTAAGCAGGCGGCAGGGCCATGGCTACACCTTC.

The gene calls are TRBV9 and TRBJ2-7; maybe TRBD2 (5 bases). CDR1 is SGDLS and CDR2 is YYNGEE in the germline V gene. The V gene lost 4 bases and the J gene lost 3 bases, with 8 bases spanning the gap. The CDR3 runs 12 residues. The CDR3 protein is CASSSRDYEQYF. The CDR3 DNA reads TGTGCCAGCAGCTCCCGGGACTACGAGCAGTACTTC.

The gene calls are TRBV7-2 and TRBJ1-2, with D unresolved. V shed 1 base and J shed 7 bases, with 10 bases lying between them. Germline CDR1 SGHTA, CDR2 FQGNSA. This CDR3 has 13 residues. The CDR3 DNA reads TGTGCCAGCAGCTTAGAAAATCGGGGTGGCTACACCTTC. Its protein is CASSLENRGGYTF.